This record concerns one TCR beta chain sequence. What it binds is not known. V was cut by 4 bases and J by 0 bases, with 13 bases left in between. CDR1 and CDR2 from the germline V gene are SGHRS and YFSETQ. CDR3 length equals 15 residues. The source of the sample is a study of cytomegalovirus exposure and HLA in healthy donors. The PCR had 60 Vbeta and 13 Jbeta primers. Using immunoSEQ multiplex PCR, the repertoire was profiled, and TCRdb retains in-frame clones only, with some absent. The sample has 150,000 to 200,000 clones, around 87% seen once; the top ten hold less than 1.3%. Points from the study as a whole: Most TCR sequences showed up rarely, but some public TCRs showed up in many donors. CMV serostatus was the only immune exposure information that was available.

The receptor was derived from a boy between 2 and 10 years old in good health and CMV-seronegative. The chain uses TRBV5-1 and TRBJ1-1, with a tentative D call TRBD1 (6 bases). Sample: PBMCs. This chain's CDR3 is CASSPATGMNTEAFF. The CDR3 DNA is TGCGCCAGCAGCCCTGCGACAGGAATGAACACTGAAGCTTTCTTT.